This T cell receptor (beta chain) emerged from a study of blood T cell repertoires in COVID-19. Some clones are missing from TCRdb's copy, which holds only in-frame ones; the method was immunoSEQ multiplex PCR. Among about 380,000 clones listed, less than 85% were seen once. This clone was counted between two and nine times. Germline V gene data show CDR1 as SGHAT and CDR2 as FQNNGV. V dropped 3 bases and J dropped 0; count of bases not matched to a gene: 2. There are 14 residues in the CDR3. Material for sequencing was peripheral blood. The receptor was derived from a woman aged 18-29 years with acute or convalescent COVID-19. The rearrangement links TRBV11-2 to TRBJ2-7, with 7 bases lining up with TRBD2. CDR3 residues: CASSFGTTSYEQYF. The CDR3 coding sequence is TGTGCCAGCAGCTTCGGGACTACCTCCTACGAGCAGTACTTC.